Sequencing of this T cell receptor (beta chain) was carried out in a study of blood T cell repertoires in COVID-19. Produced via immunoSEQ multiplex PCR; TCRdb's table is partial and in-frame only. The table lists about 400,000 clones, 86% of them singletons. There are 16 residues in the CDR3. The J segment lost 4 bases and the V segment lost 6 bases, leaving 11 bases of the junction unmatched. CDR1 is MNHEY and CDR2 is SVGEGT in the germline V gene. The V call is TRBV6-2 or TRBV6-3, the J call TRBJ2-5, with 10 bases that match TRBD1. This clonotype originated in a woman aged 60-75 years with COVID-19, enrolled during active disease. Sequencing input: peripheral blood. CDR3 in amino acids: CASSKIPGQGLETQYF. DNA for the CDR3: TGTGCCAGCAGCAAAATACCGGGACAGGGGCTAGAGACCCAGTACTTC.